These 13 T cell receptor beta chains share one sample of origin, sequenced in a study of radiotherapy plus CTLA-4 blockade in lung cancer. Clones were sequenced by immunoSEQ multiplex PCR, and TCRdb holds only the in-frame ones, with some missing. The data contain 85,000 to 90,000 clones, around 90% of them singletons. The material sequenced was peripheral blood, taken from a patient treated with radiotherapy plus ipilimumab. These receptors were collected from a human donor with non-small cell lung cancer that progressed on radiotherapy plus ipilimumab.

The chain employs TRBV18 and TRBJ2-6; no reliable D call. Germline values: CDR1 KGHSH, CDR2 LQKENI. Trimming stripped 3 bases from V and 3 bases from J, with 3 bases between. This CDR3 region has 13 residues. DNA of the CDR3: TGTGCCAGCTCACCGGGTGGGGCCAACGTCCTGACTTTC. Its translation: CASSPGGANVLTF.

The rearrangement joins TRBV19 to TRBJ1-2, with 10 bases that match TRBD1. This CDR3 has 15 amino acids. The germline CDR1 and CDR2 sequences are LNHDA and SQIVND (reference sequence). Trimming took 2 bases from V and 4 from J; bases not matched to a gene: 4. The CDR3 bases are TGTGCCAGTAGTATATGGGACAGGGGTGGCTATGGCTACACCTTC. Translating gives CASSIWDRGGYGYTF.

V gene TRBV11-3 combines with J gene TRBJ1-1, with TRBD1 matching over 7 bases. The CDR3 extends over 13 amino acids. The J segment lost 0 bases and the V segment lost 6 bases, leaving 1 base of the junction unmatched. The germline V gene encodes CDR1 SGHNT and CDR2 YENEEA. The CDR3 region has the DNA TGTGCCAGCAGGGGACAGCTGAACACTGAAGCTTTCTTT. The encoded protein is CASRGQLNTEAFF.

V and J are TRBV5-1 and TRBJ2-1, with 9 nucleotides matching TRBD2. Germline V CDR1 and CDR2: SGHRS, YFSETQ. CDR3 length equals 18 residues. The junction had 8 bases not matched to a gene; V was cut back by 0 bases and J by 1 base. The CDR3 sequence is CASSLAVLAGDSYNEQFF. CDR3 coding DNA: TGCGCCAGCAGCTTGGCGGTTTTAGCGGGGGATTCCTACAATGAGCAGTTCTTC.

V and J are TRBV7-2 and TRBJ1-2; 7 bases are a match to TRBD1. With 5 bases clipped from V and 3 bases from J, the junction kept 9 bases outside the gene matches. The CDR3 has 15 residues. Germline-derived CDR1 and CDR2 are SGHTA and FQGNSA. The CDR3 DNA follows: TGTGCCAGCAGCATATTAGGGGGCGCCGACTATGGCTACACCTTC. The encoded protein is CASSILGGADYGYTF.

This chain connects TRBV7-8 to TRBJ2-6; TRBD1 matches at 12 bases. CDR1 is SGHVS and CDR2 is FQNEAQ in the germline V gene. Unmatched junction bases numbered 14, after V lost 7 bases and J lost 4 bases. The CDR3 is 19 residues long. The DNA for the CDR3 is TGTGCCAGCACCCAATTACCGGGACAGGGGGCGACGGGGGCCAACGTCCTGACTTTC. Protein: CASTQLPGQGATGANVLTF.

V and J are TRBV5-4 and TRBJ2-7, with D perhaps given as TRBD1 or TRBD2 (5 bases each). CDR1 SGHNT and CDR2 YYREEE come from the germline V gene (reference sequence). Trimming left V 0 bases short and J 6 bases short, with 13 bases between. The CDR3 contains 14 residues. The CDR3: CASSLGGTLGEQYF. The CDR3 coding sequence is TGTGCCAGCAGCTTGGGAGGGACCCTAGGCGAGCAGTACTTC.

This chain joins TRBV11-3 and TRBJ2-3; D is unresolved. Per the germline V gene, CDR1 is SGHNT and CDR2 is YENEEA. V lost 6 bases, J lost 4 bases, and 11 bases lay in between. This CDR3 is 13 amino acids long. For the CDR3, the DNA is TGTGCCAGCAGTCCACTGACGGCAGATACGCAGTATTTT. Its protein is CASSPLTADTQYF.

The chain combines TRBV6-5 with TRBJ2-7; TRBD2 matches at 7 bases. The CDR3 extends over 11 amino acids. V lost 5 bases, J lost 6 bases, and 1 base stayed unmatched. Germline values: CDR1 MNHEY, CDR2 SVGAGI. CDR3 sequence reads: CASSGGVEQYF. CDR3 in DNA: TGTGCCAGCAGTGGGGGGGTCGAGCAGTACTTC.

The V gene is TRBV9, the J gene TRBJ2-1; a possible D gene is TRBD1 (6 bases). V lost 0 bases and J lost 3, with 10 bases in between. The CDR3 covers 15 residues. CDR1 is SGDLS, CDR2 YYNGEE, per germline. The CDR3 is CASSVEGQIYNEQFF. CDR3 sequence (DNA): TGTGCCAGCAGCGTAGAAGGACAGATCTACAATGAGCAGTTCTTC. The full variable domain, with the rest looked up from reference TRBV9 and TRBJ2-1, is DSGVTQTPKHLITATGQRVTLRCSPRSGDLSVYWYQQSLDQGLQFLIQYYNGEERAKGNILERFSAQQFPDLHSELNLSSLELGDSALYFCASSVEGQIYNEQFFGPGTRLTVL.

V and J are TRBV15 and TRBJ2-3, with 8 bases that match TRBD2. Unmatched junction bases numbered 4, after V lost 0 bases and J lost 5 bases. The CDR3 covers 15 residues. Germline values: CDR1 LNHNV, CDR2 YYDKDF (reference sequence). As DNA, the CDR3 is TGTGCCACCAGCAGAGATGCGCTAGCGGGAGATACGCAGTATTTT. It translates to CATSRDALAGDTQYF. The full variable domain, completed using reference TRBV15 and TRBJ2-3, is DAMVIQNPRYQVTQFGKPVTLSCSQTLNHNVMYWYQQKSSQAPKLLFHYYDKDFNNEADTPDNFQSRRPNTSFCFLDIRSPGLGDTAMYLCATSRDALAGDTQYFGPGTRLTVL.

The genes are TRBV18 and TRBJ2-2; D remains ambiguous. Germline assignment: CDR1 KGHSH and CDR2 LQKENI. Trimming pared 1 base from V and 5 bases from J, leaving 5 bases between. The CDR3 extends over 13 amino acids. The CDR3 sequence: CASSPLVTGELFF. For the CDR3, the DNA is TGTGCCAGCTCACCACTAGTGACCGGGGAGCTGTTTTTT.

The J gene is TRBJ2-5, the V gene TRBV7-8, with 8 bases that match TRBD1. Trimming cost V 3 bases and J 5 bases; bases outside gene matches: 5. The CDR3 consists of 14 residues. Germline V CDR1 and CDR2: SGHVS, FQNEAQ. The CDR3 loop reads CASSFTGGSETQYF. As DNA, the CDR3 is TGTGCCAGCAGCTTCACAGGGGGAAGTGAGACCCAGTACTTC.